Listed here are 28 T cell receptor beta chains from one sample, sequenced in a study of T-cell memory formation after mild COVID-19. TCRdb re-derived calls from the 5' RACE reads in MiXCR, one entry per CDR3 protein. The sample has about 190,000 distinct CDR3 sequences, roughly a tenth seen once. Sequencing was performed on PBMCs or a T cell subset sorted from them (not recorded which). These receptors were obtained from a man between 18 and 29 years old who had mild COVID-19 (a few samples of this study predate the infection). Cell type and time point are not known.

The gene calls are TRBV5-4 and TRBJ1-1, with TRBD1 matching 11 bases. Trimming at V came to 3 bases and at J to 6 bases, leaving 4 bases not matched to a gene. This CDR3 contains 14 residues. CDR1 and CDR2 from the germline V gene are SGHNT and YYREEE (reference sequence). This chain's CDR3 is CASSSDRGRAEAFF. DNA for the CDR3: TGTGCCAGCAGCTCGGACAGGGGGCGGGCTGAAGCTTTCTTT.

The sample holds many counts of this clonotype. V gene TRBV6-2 or TRBV6-3 combines with J gene TRBJ2-7; D is unresolved. V gave up 2 bases and J gave up 2 bases, with 10 bases separating them. Germline loops: CDR1 MNHEY, CDR2 SVGEGT. This CDR3 comprises 14 residues. CDR3 in DNA: TGTGCCAGCAGTTACGGTGGGGTTACCTACGAGCAGTACGTC. Translating gives CASSYGGVTYEQYV.

This clonotype showed up just a few times. The junction departs from the called germline gene at one end, perhaps through a read error. The chain combines TRBV20-1 with TRBJ2-7; TRBD2 agrees at 8 bases. CDR3 size: 15 residues. From germline, CDR1 is DFQATT and CDR2 SNEGSKA (reference sequence). The CDR3 spells CSARAGDLSSYEQYF. Written as DNA, the CDR3 is TGCAGTGCGAGAGCGGGGGACCTTTCTAGTTACGAGCAGTACTTC.

This clonotype came up a few times. V gene TRBV5-1 combines with J gene TRBJ2-3; tentatively, D is TRBD2 (6 bases). CDR3 length: 14 amino acids. Germline values: CDR1 SGHRS, CDR2 YFSETQ. Trimming pared 4 bases from V and 2 bases from J, leaving 11 bases between. The CDR3 DNA reads as TGCGCCAGCAGCGCGGGGTCGGCCACAGATACGCAGTATTTT. Protein product: CASSAGSATDTQYF.

The V gene is TRBV7-8, the J gene TRBJ2-7, with 7 bases that match TRBD1. This CDR3 contains 14 residues. Looked up from germline, CDR1 is SGHVS and CDR2 is FQNEAQ. V lost 1 base to trimming and J lost 4 bases; unmatched junction nucleotides: 4. The CDR3 is CASSLETGLYEQYF. CDR3 coding DNA: TGTGCCAGCAGCTTAGAGACAGGGTTGTACGAGCAGTACTTC.

The rearrangement links TRBV5-6 to TRBJ1-1; D not certain. Per germline, CDR1 SGHDT and CDR2 YYEEEE. Trimming removed 1 base from V and 4 bases from J, with 17 bases in between. This CDR3 contains 16 residues. CDR3 bases: TGTGCCAGCAGCTTGAGGCTAGATTTGTCCGTCACTGAAGCTTTCTTT. Its translation: CASSLRLDLSVTEAFF. Filled out from reference TRBV5-6 and TRBJ1-1, the complete variable domain reads DAGVTQSPTHLIKTRGQQVTLRCSPKSGHDTVSWYQQALGQGPQFIFQYYEEEERQRGNFPDRFSGHQFPNYSSELNVNALLLGDSALYLCASSLRLDLSVTEAFFGQGTRLTVV.

The table lists this clonotype with a few counts. V usage is TRBV18 and J usage is TRBJ1-1; D is undetermined. This CDR3 has 13 residues. Trimming left V 6 bases short and J 1 base short, with 9 bases between. Per germline, CDR1 KGHSH and CDR2 LQKENI. The CDR3 nucleotides read TGTGCCAGCTCCCCTACACCGAACACTGAAGCTTTCTTT. Protein sequence: CASSPTPNTEAFF.

The CDR3 reads CASSQVGGSETQYF. The CDR3 DNA sequence: TGCGCCAGCAGCCAAGTTGGAGGCTCGGAGACCCAGTACTTC. The chain employs TRBV4-3 and TRBJ2-5, with D perhaps matching TRBD2 (5 bases). V was cut by 1 base and J by 5 bases, with 11 bases left in between. Germline V gives CDR1 LGHNA, CDR2 YSLEER. CDR3 length: 14 amino acids.

The CDR3 sequence: CASSLGLAGAKDTQYF. The CDR3 region has the DNA TGTGCCAGCAGTTTAGGTTTAGCGGGGGCAAAGGATACGCAGTATTTT. The chain carries TRBV12-3 or TRBV12-4 and TRBJ2-3; 9 positions match TRBD2. The V segment lost 1 base and the J segment 6 bases; nucleotides outside the gene matches: 8. This CDR3 region has 16 residues.

The chain is built from TRBV28 and TRBJ1-5, with D possibly TRBD1 on 5 matching bases. CDR3 length equals 13 residues. Trimming took off 7 bases at V and 2 bases at J, with 9 bases between the two ends. Germline V gene data show CDR1 as MDHEN and CDR2 as SYDVKM. The CDR3, as DNA: TGTGCCAGCATACAGGCGGGCAATCAGCCCCAGCATTTT. Translation: CASIQAGNQPQHF.

This clonotype was picked up a small number of times. J is TRBJ1-5 and V is TRBV6-5, with unresolved D. The CDR3 has 13 amino acids. The V end lost 6 bases, the J end lost 8 bases, and 14 bases lay between the germline ends. Per the germline V gene, CDR1 is MNHEY and CDR2 is SVGAGI. CDR3 nucleotides: TGTGCCAGCAGGGCGGCCCTCCTAGAGCCCCAGCATTTT. This translates into CASRAALLEPQHF.

This chain uses TRBV7-9 with TRBJ1-2, with 10 bases that match TRBD1. Trimming took 4 bases from V and 5 from J; bases not matched to a gene: 7. The V gene's germline CDR1 is SEHNR and CDR2 FQNEAQ (reference sequence). The CDR3 sequence is 15 residues long. CDR3: CASSWTGGETYGYTF. The CDR3 DNA reads TGTGCCAGCAGCTGGACAGGGGGGGAAACATATGGCTACACCTTC.

CDR3 bases: TGTGCCAGCAGCCGGGACAGGCATGGAAACACCATATATTTT. Amino acids: CASSRDRHGNTIYF. The chain carries TRBV7-2 and TRBJ1-3; 8 bases line up with TRBD1. Germline CDR1 and CDR2: SGHTA and FQGNSA. This CDR3 has 14 residues. The junction had 3 bases not matched to a gene; V was cut back by 5 bases and J by 3 bases.

This clonotype was counted a few times. V usage is TRBV20-1 and J usage is TRBJ2-3; D may match TRBD1 or TRBD2 (5 bases each). The germline gives CDR1 DFQATT, CDR2 SNEGSKA (reference sequence). V was shortened by 5 bases and J by 1 base, with 7 bases between the two germline ends. The CDR3 is made up of 12 amino acids. The CDR3 protein is CSAEGRTDTQYF. The CDR3, as DNA: TGCAGTGCTGAGGGACGCACAGATACGCAGTATTTT.

The V gene is TRBV7-8, the J gene TRBJ1-5, with D unclear. The germline gives CDR1 SGHVS, CDR2 FQNEAQ. The CDR3 is 13 residues long. V was cut by 5 bases and J by 6 bases, with 11 bases left in between. DNA for the CDR3: TGTGCCAGCAGCCTACAGTCTTCTCAGCCCCAGCATTTT. Its translation is CASSLQSSQPQHF.

The CDR3 DNA sequence: TGTGCCAGCAGTACCACGGGGGCTGGGGCCAACGTCCTGACTTTC. Its protein is CASSTTGAGANVLTF. The genes are TRBV27 and TRBJ2-6, with a tentative D call TRBD2 (6 bases). Germline lookup yields CDR1 MNHEY and CDR2 SMNVEV (reference sequence). V was clipped by 5 bases and J by 2 bases, with 10 bases between them. The CDR3 loop spans 15 amino acids.

The chain combines TRBV4-1 with TRBJ2-3; the D is unclear. V dropped 1 base and J dropped 0 bases, with 11 bases sitting between them. Germline V gives CDR1 MGHRA, CDR2 YSYEKL. This CDR3 is built from 16 residues. The CDR3 sequence: CASSQVAQRSTDTQYF. The CDR3 region has the DNA TGCGCCAGCAGCCAAGTTGCGCAGCGAAGCACAGATACGCAGTATTTT.

This chain connects TRBV2 to TRBJ2-5, with TRBD2 as a possible D gene (5 bases). This CDR3 is built from 11 residues. CDR1 SNHLY and CDR2 FYNNEI come from the germline V gene. V lost 4 bases and J lost 7, with 7 bases in between. Here the CDR3 reads CASSGERTQYF. The CDR3 coding sequence is TGTGCCAGCAGTGGGGAGAGGACCCAGTACTTC.

This clonotype was observed a handful of times. The gene calls are TRBV7-3 and TRBJ2-2, with 8 bases lining up with TRBD2. The CDR3 covers 15 residues. V lost 2 bases to trimming and J lost 7 bases; unmatched junction nucleotides: 6. Germline V gives CDR1 SGHTA, CDR2 FQGTGA. DNA for the CDR3: TGTGCCAGCAGCTTACTCGGGGGGGCTATCGGGGAGCTGTTTTTT. It specifies CASSLLGGAIGELFF.

This clonotype was detected a few times. The rearrangement uses TRBV4-3 and TRBJ2-3, with a weak D call TRBD2 (5 bases). This CDR3 comprises 14 residues. The germline V gene has CDR1 LGHNA and CDR2 YSLEER. V shed 6 bases and J shed 0 bases, with 10 bases lying between them. The CDR3 sequence is CASSRTPSTDTQYF. DNA of the CDR3: TGCGCCAGCAGTCGGACTCCCAGCACAGATACGCAGTATTTT.

V usage is TRBV5-1 and J usage is TRBJ2-7, with TRBD1 matching 11 bases. The CDR3 length is 13 residues. Trimming at V came to 3 bases and at J to 4 bases, leaving 0 bases not matched to a gene. Germline CDR1 reads SGHRS; CDR2 reads YFSETQ. CDR3 in amino acids: CASSWDRGYEQYV. The CDR3 nucleotides read TGCGCCAGCAGCTGGGACAGGGGGTACGAGCAGTACGTC.

This clonotype has more than one count but fewer than ten. The chain combines TRBV12-3 or TRBV12-4 with TRBJ1-5, with TRBD1 identical over 9 bases. The CDR3 loop spans 14 amino acids. Trimming cost V 3 bases and J 9 bases; bases outside gene matches: 6. CDR3 sequence (DNA): TGTGCCAGCAGTTTTGGGACAGGGTTAGCGCCCCAGCATTTT. Protein: CASSFGTGLAPQHF.

CDR3 loop: CASSPGEKNTIYF. The DNA of the CDR3 is TGTGCCAGCTCACCGGGAGAAAAAAACACCATATATTTT. This chain joins TRBV18 and TRBJ1-3; no definite D call. The length of the CDR3 is 13 residues. Trimming left V 3 bases short and J 6 bases short, with 9 bases between. In germline, CDR1 is KGHSH, CDR2 LQKENI.

The V and J genes are TRBV10-2 and TRBJ2-2; TRBD2 matches 8 bases. CDR1 and CDR2 from the germline V gene are WSHSY and SAAADI. The CDR3 sequence is 14 residues long. With V trimmed by 7 bases and J by 1 base, 2 bases remained unmatched. Here the CDR3 DNA reads TGCGCCAGCAAGGCGGGAGGGAACACCGGGGAGCTGTTTTTT. Encoded protein: CASKAGGNTGELFF.

The table lists this clonotype with many counts. This chain connects TRBV7-7 to TRBJ2-3; 12 bases agree with TRBD2. The CDR3 spans 16 residues. V shed 5 bases and J 4 bases; nucleotides not matched to a gene: 7. Germline-derived CDR1 and CDR2 are SSHAT and FNYEAQ (reference sequence). The CDR3 DNA reads TGTGCCAGCAGCCCCCTAGCGGGGGGGCGCGCAGATACGCAGTATTTT. It specifies CASSPLAGGRADTQYF.

This clonotype was found many times. CDR3 in amino acids: CASTPRTGPPYEQYF. As DNA, the CDR3 is TGTGCCAGCACCCCTAGGACAGGGCCTCCCTACGAGCAGTACTTC. V and J are TRBV7-9 and TRBJ2-7; the match to TRBD1 covers 8 bases. Trimming cost V 7 bases and J 2 bases; bases outside gene matches: 10. Germline loops: CDR1 SEHNR, CDR2 FQNEAQ (reference sequence). This CDR3 spans 15 amino acids.

The V call is TRBV5-1, the J call TRBJ2-3, with 8 nucleotides matching TRBD2. The CDR3 has 14 residues. Germline V gene lookup returns CDR1 SGHRS and CDR2 YFSETQ. With V trimmed by 7 bases and J by 0 bases, 4 bases remained unmatched. The CDR3 nucleotides read TGCGCCAGCTGGCGGGGGGTTAGCACAGATACGCAGTATTTT. It specifies CASWRGVSTDTQYF. The whole variable domain, filled in from reference TRBV5-1 and TRBJ2-3, reads KAGVTQTPRYLIKTRGQQVTLSCSPISGHRSVSWYQQTPGQGLQFLFEYFSETQRNKGNFPGRFSGRQFSNSRSEMNVSTLELGDSALYLCASWRGVSTDTQYFGPGTRLTVL.

CDR3 coding DNA: TGTGCCAGCGCCTTCCAGGACAGCAACGAGCAGTACTTC. This codes for CASAFQDSNEQYF. The chain is built from TRBV27 and TRBJ2-7; possibly TRBD1 for D (6 bases). Trimming pared 8 bases from V and 5 bases from J, leaving 16 bases between. This CDR3 has 13 residues. Germline V CDR1 and CDR2: MNHEY, SMNVEV (reference sequence).